This T cell receptor (beta chain) was captured in a study of beta chain features in type 1 diabetes (dated by TCRdb to the late 2010s). Study-level background: Mean age, gender distribution, total cell number and subset yield did not differ between patients and healthy donors. A total of roughly 99 million sorted cells were examined across all samples, and the number of cells per subset was strongly correlated with RNA yield. Regulatory and stem cell-like memory subsets were obtained from only 8 patients and roughly 8 healthy donors, while naive and central memory subsets were obtained from all 30 or so donors. In the study, TCRB repertoires of sorted circulating CD4+ T cell subsets from recently diagnosed type 1 diabetes patients were compared with those of matched healthy donors.

Notes on this clone: Its antigen has not been determined. Within one base of it there is no much larger clone, and no base qualities were kept.

Study-level results and caveats: Sequencing cDNA rather than genomic DNA could over-represent highly expressing activated cells, although activation and CD3 levels did not differ between groups. Naive, central memory and regulatory TCRB repertoires appeared to be more alike among patients than among healthy donors. Shorter templates might be favored by PCR, yet because patient and control samples were amplified and corrected together, any such skew would affect both groups equally. Fewer insertions and more nucleotide deletions at VDJ recombination sites were observed in patients with type 1 diabetes, implying thymic rearrangement abnormalities. Because small numbers of individuals were included in the HLA sub-analyses, any influence of HLA type on TCRB rearrangement was left unresolved. Type 1 diabetes patients showed a moderate but significant shortening of TCRB CDR3 length in all four CD4+ subsets.

The entire amount of isolated RNA was reverse transcribed using the High Capacity cDNA Reverse Transcription Kit, so the sequenced TCRB transcripts were expressed ones. Deep immunoSEQ sequencing was performed on naive, central memory and regulatory T cell samples, with an average of roughly 3.6 million total reads per sample. After sorted cells were lysed in RLT buffer, RNA was extracted with DNase-treated RNeasy Micro or Mini kits, with the choice depending on cell number. Each cell subset was processed separately to prevent cross-contamination, with patient and healthy donor samples processed together. Using the immunoSEQ multiplex PCR, TCRB sequences were amplified from cDNA into 87-bp fragments spanning the CDR3 region. Sequencing of the amplicons was performed on the Illumina HiSeq platform. The study's processing was this. PCR bias was corrected computationally using synthetic template baselines, and reads within Hamming distance 2 were collapsed, with unmergeable singletons discarded. By aligning reads against IMGT, V, D and J genes, CDR3 length, and insertions or deletions at six rearrangement sites were assigned. Clonotype counts were normalized to sorted cell number within each subset before computing true diversity and Gini coefficients with the tcR R package. Repertoire sharing was quantified using the overlap coefficient calculated on TCRB nucleotide sequences. As a proxy for the pre-selection repertoire, out-of-frame TCRB sequences from naive cells were analyzed. Sourced from immuneACCESS, this table was stored by TCRdb with only in-frame sequences that have V and J called. A share of the clones is absent; for the studies checked, an unresolved V gene accounts for under half, and the remainder has no known explanation. That table supplies the V and J calls and clone size; D and trimming were determined from the DNA. Present in this sample are around 690,000 clones, 9.5% to 15% of which were seen just once. The ten biggest clones cover approximately 0.11% of the sample.

V and J are truncated by 4 bases and 8 bases respectively, leaving an intervening sequence of 27 bases. CDR1 SGDLS and CDR2 YYNGEE are derived from the germline V gene. There are 17 amino acids in the CDR3, from cysteine to phenylalanine inclusive. Of all the DNA, just the CDR3 is kept, 51 bases in frame from base 1. Each donor gave one peripheral blood draw, averaging about 100 mL, which was collected into heparinised tubes. Using a panel that included CD45RO, CCR7, CD25, CD127, CD95 and CD27, naive, central memory, regulatory and stem cell-like memory CD4+ T cells were sorted on a BD FACSAria II. Every sorted population had a purity above 95%. PBMCs were isolated immediately by Lymphoprep density gradient centrifugation and stained directly without culture. Samples were stained and sorted in pairs, with one healthy donor and one patient per experiment, so that batch effects were minimized.

The chain is assembled from TRBV9 and TRBJ1-2; perhaps TRBD1 is the D gene, with 6 bases matching. This clonotype was obtained from a man aged 30-40 years with type 1 diabetes. The source material was naive CD4+ T cells from blood. The meaning of the sample's cell subset or site label: true naive CD4+ T cells. The CDR3 sequence is CASSQLGGYSPMGGYTF. The DNA is TGTGCCAGCAGCCAATTGGGGGGCTACAGCCCTATGGGCGGCTACACCTTC.